Here is one T cell receptor (beta chain) with its context. Study processing details: Estimates of nucleated cell counts were drawn from the amplification of reference gene primers. The data were produced by immunoSEQ multiplex PCR, yet TCRdb's version contains in-frame clones alone and is incomplete. Clonal size and the V and J genes are those of that table, whereas D and trimming came from the DNA. The sample holds roughly 260,000 clones, roughly 86% seen once. The CDR3 extends over 11 amino acids. Germline CDR1 LNHNV, CDR2 YYDKDF (reference sequence). The V end was cut by 4 bases, the J end by 4 bases, with 5 bases between. The entry originates in a study of blood T cell repertoires in COVID-19.

Sample: peripheral blood. The chain employs TRBV15 and TRBJ2-7, with D unclear. This clonotype was sampled from a man aged 35 to 55 who had recovered from COVID-19. The CDR3 sequence: CATSTGYEQYF. Written as DNA, the CDR3 is TGTGCCACCAGCACCGGGTACGAGCAGTACTTC.